Presented here are 25 T cell receptor beta chains from one specimen sequenced in a study of blood T cell repertoires in COVID-19. Clones were read by immunoSEQ multiplex PCR, and TCRdb kept only the in-frame ones, dropping some. The sample shows about 97,000 clones, about nine tenths of them seen only once. Sequencing input: peripheral blood. The receptor source for this set is a woman in her forties or fifties with COVID-19, enrolled during active disease.

The rearrangement joins TRBV18 to TRBJ2-1; no clear D gene. From germline, CDR1 is KGHSH and CDR2 LQKENI. The CDR3 length is 15 residues. V was pared by 0 bases and J by 2 bases, with 8 bases between. The CDR3 sequence is CASSPPNNAYNEQFF. The CDR3 DNA follows: TGTGCCAGCTCACCACCGAACAACGCCTACAATGAGCAGTTCTTC. The full variable domain, its missing parts supplied by reference TRBV18 and TRBJ2-1, is NAGVMQNPRHLVRRRGQEARLRCSPMKGHSHVYWYRQLPEEGLKFMVYLQKENIIDESGMPKERFSAEFPKEGPSILRIQQVVRGDSAAYFCASSPPNNAYNEQFFGPGTRLTVL.

This chain joins TRBV4-1 and TRBJ1-2; 9 bases match TRBD1. V was pared by 6 bases and J by 2 bases, with 13 bases of the junction left unmatched. The germline V gene encodes CDR1 MGHRA and CDR2 YSYEKL. This CDR3 spans 17 amino acids. The CDR3 DNA reads as TGCGCCAGCAGTCATCCGGGACAGGGAGGGCGGAACTATGGCTACACCTTC. Translation: CASSHPGQGGRNYGYTF.

V usage is TRBV28 and J usage is TRBJ2-5; possibly TRBD1 for D (6 bases). In germline, CDR1 is MDHEN, CDR2 SYDVKM. The CDR3 has 15 amino acids. Trimming left V 7 bases short and J 0 bases short, with 15 bases between. The CDR3 protein is CASIPRTAHQETQYF. The CDR3 DNA reads as TGTGCCAGCATTCCGAGGACAGCGCACCAAGAGACCCAGTACTTC.

The rearrangement joins TRBV12-3 or TRBV12-4 to TRBJ2-3, with TRBD2 identical over 10 bases. The J segment lost 6 bases and the V segment lost 6 bases, leaving 0 bases of the junction unmatched. This CDR3 contains 12 residues. The CDR3 loop is CASRGLADTQYF. In nucleotides, the CDR3 is TGTGCCAGCAGGGGACTAGCGGATACGCAGTATTTT.

The V gene is TRBV15, the J gene TRBJ1-2; unclear D gene. Trimming took 0 bases from V and 1 from J, leaving 6 bases between them. Germline loops: CDR1 LNHNV, CDR2 YYDKDF (reference sequence). The CDR3 totals 14 residues. The CDR3 loop reads CATSRDPFNYGYTF. The CDR3 DNA sequence: TGTGCCACCAGCAGAGATCCCTTTAACTATGGCTACACCTTC.

This clone was seen only once. The gene calls are TRBV19 and TRBJ1-1; a possible D gene is TRBD1 (6 bases). V was shortened by 9 bases and J by 3 bases, with 17 bases between the two germline ends. Germline CDR1 reads LNHDA; CDR2 reads SQIVND (reference sequence). The CDR3 sequence is 14 residues long. The CDR3 is CASSPGHSYTEAFF. DNA of the CDR3: TGTGCCAGCTCCCCGGGACACAGCTACACTGAAGCTTTCTTT.

The genes are TRBV12-3 or TRBV12-4 and TRBJ1-2; the match to TRBD1 covers 8 bases. The CDR3 is 13 amino acids. The V gene end was trimmed by 6 bases and the J gene end by 8 bases; junction bases not matched to a gene: 8. DNA of the CDR3: TGTGCCAGCAGCCCGGGACAGGTGGGAGGCTACACCTTC. Protein: CASSPGQVGGYTF.

The chain combines TRBV5-1 with TRBJ1-1; possible D gene TRBD1, 6 bases. The CDR3 runs 14 residues. V lost 5 bases and J 3 bases, leaving 14 bases between the germline ends. Per germline, CDR1 SGHRS and CDR2 YFSETQ. CDR3 sequence: CASSSEWGHTEAFF. DNA of the CDR3: TGCGCCAGCAGTTCCGAGTGGGGGCACACTGAAGCTTTCTTT.

The CDR3 DNA is TGTGCCAGCAGCGACGGGTCCCCTCCCGACTATGGCTACACCTTC. As protein: CASSDGSPPDYGYTF. The V gene is TRBV2, the J gene TRBJ1-2; no clear D gene. This CDR3 comprises 15 residues. The V and J ends lost 6 bases and 3 bases respectively, with 17 bases between them. From germline, CDR1 is SNHLY and CDR2 FYNNEI.

Here the CDR3 reads CASSLGGGQGREKLFF. DNA for the CDR3: TGTGCCAGCAGCTTAGGAGGGGGACAGGGAAGGGAAAAACTGTTTTTT. V and J are TRBV7-2 and TRBJ1-4; 9 bases map to TRBD1. This CDR3 has 16 residues. The trim removed 1 base at V and 8 bases at J, leaving 8 bases unmatched. Looked up from germline, CDR1 is SGHTA and CDR2 is FQGNSA. Together with reference TRBV7-2 and TRBJ1-4, the CDR3 gives the full variable domain: GAGVSQSPSNKVTEKGKDVELRCDPISGHTALYWYRQSLGQGLEFLIYFQGNSAPDKSGLPSDRFSAERTGGSVSTLTIQRTQQEDSAVYLCASSLGGGQGREKLFFGSGTQLSVL.

The genes are TRBV27 and TRBJ1-1, with D perhaps matching TRBD1 (5 bases). This CDR3 is 14 amino acids long. CDR1 is MNHEY, CDR2 SMNVEV, per germline (reference sequence). The V end was cut by 2 bases, the J end by 3 bases, with 10 bases between. CDR3 loop: CASSLGGSHTEAFF. CDR3 coding DNA: TGTGCCAGCAGTTTAGGGGGGTCCCACACTGAAGCTTTCTTT.

The chain recombines TRBV12-3 or TRBV12-4 with TRBJ2-4; 7 bases align to TRBD2. Trimming at V came to 5 bases and at J to 7 bases, leaving 5 bases not matched to a gene. The CDR3 runs to 13 residues. The DNA for the CDR3 is TGTGCCAGCAGTCGGGGAGGGGTGAACATTCAGTACTTC. Translation: CASSRGGVNIQYF.

The chain links TRBV6-6 to TRBJ2-5; 7 bases align to TRBD2. CDR3 length: 15 residues. J lost 2 bases, V lost 4 bases, and 7 bases had no gene match. Germline values: CDR1 MNHNY, CDR2 SVGAGI (reference sequence). CDR3 DNA sequence: TGTGCCAGCAGTTTAGCAGGCGGGGGACAAGAGACCCAGTACTTC. This gives the protein CASSLAGGGQETQYF.

The chain links TRBV9 to TRBJ1-3; 9 nucleotides line up with TRBD1. This CDR3 is 16 amino acids long. From germline, CDR1 is SGDLS and CDR2 YYNGEE. Trimming removed 4 bases from V and 6 bases from J; junction bases left unmatched: 11. The CDR3 loop reads CASSPGTGRGENTIYF. The CDR3 coding sequence is TGTGCCAGCAGCCCGGGGACAGGGAGAGGTGAAAACACCATATATTTT.

The rearrangement uses TRBV28 and TRBJ2-6, with 7 bases aligning to TRBD1. Germline assignment: CDR1 MDHEN and CDR2 SYDVKM. Losses at the gene ends were 5 bases for V and 1 base for J; bases not matched to a gene: 14. The CDR3 has 19 residues. The CDR3 is CASSTYLRQGVSGANVLTF. In DNA form, the CDR3 reads TGTGCCAGCAGTACTTACTTACGGCAGGGGGTTTCTGGGGCCAACGTCCTGACTTTC.

This chain links TRBV28 with TRBJ2-7; D perhaps matches TRBD1 (6 bases). Germline CDR1 is MDHEN and CDR2 is SYDVKM. CDR3 length: 15 residues. V lost 5 bases and J 2 bases, leaving 16 bases between the germline ends. The DNA for the CDR3 is TGTGCCAGCAGTCAGACCCCCGGACAGCCCTACGAGCAGTACGTC. Protein: CASSQTPGQPYEQYV.

The V call is TRBV4-2, the J call TRBJ1-2, with 9 bases that match TRBD1. The germline gives CDR1 LGHNA, CDR2 YNFKEQ. The CDR3 sequence is 16 residues long. After removal of 1 base from V and 6 bases from J, the junction contained 9 bases not matched to a gene. CDR3 residues: CASSQGARTGENGYTF. CDR3 DNA sequence: TGTGCCAGCAGCCAAGGAGCCAGGACAGGGGAAAATGGCTACACCTTC.

The chain carries TRBV29-1 and TRBJ1-4; D is perhaps TRBD1 (6 bases). The ends were cut back, 6 bases at V and 8 bases at J, with 16 bases in the middle. Germline V CDR1 and CDR2: SQVTM, ANQGSEA. The CDR3 covers 13 residues. The CDR3 protein is CSVQGPLGEKLFF. CDR3 coding DNA: TGCAGCGTCCAGGGGCCCCTGGGGGAAAAACTGTTTTTT. Full variable domain (remainder filled in from reference TRBV29-1 and TRBJ1-4): SAVISQKPSRDICQRGTSLTIQCQVDSQVTMMFWYRQQPGQSLTLIATANQGSEATYESGFVIDKFPISRPNLTFSTLTVSNMSPEDSSIYLCSVQGPLGEKLFFGSGTQLSVL.

V usage is TRBV27 and J usage is TRBJ1-3; maybe TRBD1 (6 bases). V lost 5 bases, J lost 6 bases, and 17 bases lay in between. Germline V gene lookup returns CDR1 MNHEY and CDR2 SMNVEV (reference sequence). The CDR3 spans 15 residues. The CDR3 sequence is CASSPVSGALNTIYF. CDR3 coding DNA: TGTGCCAGCAGTCCCGTCTCAGGGGCCTTAAACACCATATATTTT.

In this sample, this clone turned up once. The chain recombines TRBV27 with TRBJ2-2, with 8 positions matching TRBD2. V trimming: 10 bases; J trimming: 4 bases; junction bases outside the gene matches: 8. This CDR3 contains 14 residues. The germline CDR1 and CDR2 sequences are MNHEY and SMNVEV (reference sequence). DNA of the CDR3: TGTGCCACCTTGGGACTAGTCGGCACCGGGGAGCTGTTTTTT. Amino acid sequence: CATLGLVGTGELFF.

This clone has a single count. CDR3 residues: CATSDSGGADVRTQYF. CDR3 nucleotide sequence: TGTGCCACCAGTGATTCCGGGGGGGCGGACGTTCGTACGCAGTATTTT. This chain uses TRBV24-1 with TRBJ2-3; 8 positions agree with TRBD2. CDR3 length equals 16 residues. Germline V CDR1 and CDR2: KGHDR, SFDVKD. The V and J ends lost 2 bases and 8 bases, in that order; junction bases with no gene match: 11.

V and J are TRBV7-3 and TRBJ2-3, with D possibly TRBD1 on 6 matching bases. This CDR3 contains 14 residues. Trimming cost V 1 base and J 7 bases, with 12 bases left between them. Germline V CDR1 and CDR2: SGHTA, FQGTGA. The CDR3 DNA sequence: TGTGCCAGCAGCTTAAACAGGGACGGGAATACGCAGTATTTT. Protein: CASSLNRDGNTQYF.

The V and J genes are TRBV9 and TRBJ2-7, with 7 bases lining up with TRBD2. The CDR3 covers 15 residues. V shed 0 bases and J 7 bases; nucleotides not matched to a gene: 10. Germline V lookup: CDR1 SGDLS, CDR2 YYNGEE. The CDR3 loop reads CASSVEERGWGEQYF. CDR3 nucleotide sequence: TGTGCCAGCAGCGTAGAAGAGCGGGGCTGGGGTGAGCAGTACTTC. The entire variable domain, with the rest obtained from reference TRBV9 and TRBJ2-7, is as follows: DSGVTQTPKHLITATGQRVTLRCSPRSGDLSVYWYQQSLDQGLQFLIQYYNGEERAKGNILERFSAQQFPDLHSELNLSSLELGDSALYFCASSVEERGWGEQYFGPGTRLTVT.

The chain combines TRBV19 with TRBJ1-6; TRBD1 aligns across 7 bases. V lost 6 bases and J lost 9; bases outside the gene matches: 11. Germline V lookup: CDR1 LNHDA, CDR2 SQIVND (reference sequence). This CDR3 contains 15 residues. The CDR3 DNA reads TGTGCCAGTAGGACTAAGACAGGGTCGGGTTCACCCCTCCACTTT. It codes for CASRTKTGSGSPLHF.

The CDR3 loop reads CASPTRLHEQYF. CDR3 sequence (DNA): TGTGCCAGCCCAACTAGGTTGCACGAGCAGTACTTC. The chain joins TRBV28 to TRBJ2-7; a possible D gene is TRBD2 (5 bases). The germline V and J ends were trimmed by 8 bases and 5 bases, with 13 bases remaining between them. Per the germline V gene, CDR1 is MDHEN and CDR2 is SYDVKM. The CDR3 totals 12 residues. Variable domain in full (rest from reference TRBV28 and TRBJ2-7): DVKVTQSSRYLVKRTGEKVFLECVQDMDHENMFWYRQDPGLGLRLIYFSYDVKMKEKGDIPEGYSVSREKKERFSLILESASTNQTSMYLCASPTRLHEQYFGPGTRLTVT.